This T cell receptor beta chain was sequenced for a study of shared clonotypes between healthy human individuals. Study-level findings and limits: Non-shared clonotypes displayed generation probabilities falling below those of clonotypes present in all four donors. Shared clonotypes: roughly 5% naive CD4, under 4% naive CD8, about 2.5% memory CD4, about 0.4% memory CD8.

This clone was seen only a few times. Its matching antigen is unknown. Libraries were prepared by immunoSEQ multiplex PCR; TCRdb keeps only in-frame clonotypes and omits some of them. The table includes fewer than 400,000 clones, approximately 79% detected once. This clonotype was sampled from a man aged 30-40 years in good health. Source material: memory CD4+ T cells sorted from blood. The sample's subset: CD45RA-negative fraction.

CDR3 DNA sequence: TGTGCCACGACTAGCACAAACACAGATACGCAGTATTTT. Translating it yields CATTSTNTDTQYF. This chain links TRBV6-5 with TRBJ2-3, with 7 nucleotides matching TRBD2. Germline V gene lookup returns CDR1 MNHEY and CDR2 SVGAGI. V trimming: 10 bases; J trimming: 2 bases; junction bases outside the gene matches: 6. This CDR3 spans 13 amino acids.